A selection of T cell receptor beta chains follows, all from one sample in a study of T cell changes during pregnancy in multiple sclerosis. TCRdb's copy holds only in-frame clones and misses some; the assay was immunoSEQ multiplex PCR. The sample lists approximately 38,000 clones, roughly 94% occurring once. The sequencing used peripheral blood, collected in the third trimester of pregnancy. These receptors originate from a female donor with multiple sclerosis, enrolled in a pregnancy study. The CDR3 runs from the conserved cysteine through the conserved F or W. The order of the fields is J gene, V gene, CDR3 length, clone size, D gene, CDR3 protein, CDR3 DNA. A D gene is named only where the DNA matches it firmly. Only some rows state a clone size, as once, few, many or a class for expanded clones.

>TRBJ1-1|TRBV12-2|15|.|.
CASRLKPEKNTEAFF
TGTGCAAGTCGCTTAAAGCCTGAGAAGAACACTGAAGCTTTCTTT
>TRBJ2-7|TRBV29-1|12|.|.
CSASLQGYEQYF
TGCAGCGCCAGTTTACAGGGCTACGAGCAGTACTTC
>TRBJ2-3|TRBV6-4|16|.|TRBD2
CASSEGLAGGGDTQYF
TGTGCCAGCAGTGAGGGACTAGCGGGAGGCGGAGATACGCAGTATTTT
>TRBJ1-6|TRBV30|17|.|.
CAWSTHVGTPDNSPLHF
TGTGCCTGGAGTACCCATGTCGGGACTCCAGATAATTCACCCCTCCACTTT
>TRBJ2-3|TRBV9|14|once|.
CASSPLGEDDTQYF
TGTGCCAGCAGCCCCCTAGGGGAGGATGATACGCAGTATTTT
>TRBJ2-3|TRBV15|15|.|TRBD2
CATSRASGGADTQYF
TGTGCCACCAGCAGAGCTAGCGGGGGGGCAGATACGCAGTATTTT
>TRBJ2-7|TRBV9|15|.|TRBD2
CASSVADSGRIEQYF
TGTGCCAGCAGCGTAGCTGATAGCGGGAGAATCGAGCAGTACTTC
>TRBJ2-7|TRBV28|15|.|TRBD1
CASSSGQGVSYEQYF
TGTGCCAGCAGCTCCGGACAGGGGGTCTCCTACGAGCAGTACTTC
>TRBJ2-4|TRBV11-3|13|once|.
CATSGQTKNIQYF
TGTGCCACCTCAGGACAGACCAAAAACATTCAGTACTTC
>TRBJ1-5|TRBV5-4|15|.|TRBD1
CASSPGTDSNQPQHF
TGTGCCAGCAGCCCCGGGACAGACAGCAATCAGCCCCAGCATTTT
>TRBJ1-2|TRBV7-6|13|.|.
CASSADRNYGYTF
TGTGCCAGCAGCGCAGACAGGAACTATGGCTACACCTTC
>TRBJ1-5|TRBV9|17|once|.
CASSRRGGKDPNQPQHF
TGTGCCAGCAGCCGTAGGGGGGGGAAGGATCCTAATCAGCCCCAGCATTTT
>TRBJ2-2|TRBV4-3|16|.|.
CASSHHGAGNTGELFF
TGCGCCAGCAGCCACCATGGGGCAGGGAACACCGGGGAGCTGTTTTTT
>TRBJ1-4|TRBV6-1|14|.|TRBD1
CASTSGQWNEKLFF
TGTGCCAGCACCTCGGGACAGTGGAATGAAAAACTGTTTTTT
>TRBJ2-7|TRBV7-8|15|.|TRBD1
CASSLRGQGVHEQYF
TGTGCCAGCAGCCTTAGGGGGCAGGGGGTCCACGAGCAGTACTTC
>TRBJ2-2|TRBV7-3|15|.|.
CASSTLWAGTGELFF
TGTGCCAGCAGCACACTTTGGGCGGGGACCGGGGAGCTGTTTTTT
>TRBJ1-2|TRBV6-1|12|.|TRBD1
CASSESDRRHTF
TGTGCCAGCAGTGAATCGGACAGGCGGCACACCTTC
>TRBJ2-3|TRBV9|12|.|.
CASSPGTDTQYF
TGTGCCAGCAGCCCCGGGACAGATACGCAGTATTTT
>TRBJ2-3|TRBV5-1|15|.|TRBD2
CASGPGLAGVDTQYF
TGCGCCAGCGGTCCGGGACTAGCGGGGGTAGATACGCAGTATTTT
>TRBJ2-3|TRBV9|15|.|.
CASSANPTSTDTQYF
TGTGCCAGCAGCGCAAACCCAACTAGCACAGATACGCAGTATTTT
>TRBJ2-1|TRBV6-4|15|.|TRBD2
CASSDLAGDYNEQFF
TGTGCCAGCAGTGACCTAGCGGGAGACTACAATGAGCAGTTCTTC
>TRBJ1-1|TRBV5-1|17|once|TRBD1
CASSAGWTGGTATEAFF
TGCGCCAGCAGCGCGGGGTGGACAGGGGGCACGGCCACTGAAGCTTTCTTT
>TRBJ2-7|TRBV21-1|15|.|.
CASSSSAGAVDEQYF
TGTGCCAGCAGCAGTAGTGCGGGGGCGGTGGACGAGCAGTACTTC